This T cell receptor beta chain was found in a study of T cell repertoires in cytomegalovirus infection. For the study at large: Both a matching HLA type and CMV infection were indicated by public TCR beta signatures. Study findings and constraints: The study found HLA-C-restricted CMV-specific TCR beta clonotypes dominating the ex vivo response. CMV carriers with the relevant HLA were identified by cumulative public TCR beta family frequency.

TCRdb used MiXCR to reprocess the reads, holding one entry per CDR3 protein. The sample comprises about 140,000 distinct CDR3 sequences, about 6% of which are singletons, and 18% rests with the top ten. This clonotype was observed many times. Its target is not known. This TCR was sampled from a human donor in good health (CMV status not recorded). Some clones in this sample may be carry-over from other donors' samples. Sequencing was carried out using PBMCs.

The chain's CDR3 is CASSYGLASNEQFF. CDR3 coding DNA: TGTGCCAGCAGTTACGGACTGGCCTCCAATGAGCAGTTCTTC. The J gene is TRBJ2-1, the V gene TRBV6-5; possible D gene TRBD2, 5 bases. This CDR3 has 14 amino acids. Germline V gene data show CDR1 as MNHEY and CDR2 as SVGAGI. Between the trimmed V and J ends, which lost 2 bases and 6 bases, there was a span of 11 bases.